This T cell receptor (beta chain) is drawn from a study of somatic mutations in cytotoxic T cells in rheumatoid arthritis. Study at large: Among the T-cell populations stained with V beta antibodies, some were separated by flow sorting at nearly 100% purity, including V beta1+ cells whose TCRB was sequenced.

The protocol was immunoSEQ multiplex PCR, while the TCRdb copy is restricted to in-frame clones and leaves out a portion. The profile shows about 11,000 clones, more than 65% of them singletons. This clone was observed a single time. This CDR3 has 16 amino acids. Germline values: CDR1 MDHEN, CDR2 SYDVKM. V lost 4 bases and J 3 bases, leaving 13 bases between the germline ends. The chain has TRBV28 and TRBJ1-6; a possible D gene is TRBD1 (6 bases). The receptor's source is a man aged 55 to 69 in good health. Sample: CD8+ T cells sorted from blood. The CDR3 nucleotides read TGTGCCAGCAGTTCACCCGAACAGGGCTATAATTCACCCCTCCACTTT. Its translation: CASSSPEQGYNSPLHF.